This T cell receptor beta chain was recorded in a study of cytomegalovirus exposure and HLA in healthy donors. Overall study context: The roughly 100 million unique TCR beta sequences, from roughly 170 million T cells, were found by an earlier analysis. Whole-study findings and limits: HLA-A and HLA-B allele assignments for most subjects were reportedly predicted accurately using TCR beta sequences. The classifier reportedly diagnosed cytomegalovirus status with high specificity and sensitivity.

V lost 0 bases, J lost 7 bases, and 9 bases stayed unmatched. The germline V gene encodes CDR1 LGHNA and CDR2 YNFKEQ. This CDR3 region has 17 residues. Details on this clone: Its specificity is not known.

Both 60 Vbeta primers and 13 Jbeta primers went into the PCR. The protocol was immunoSEQ multiplex PCR, while the TCRdb copy is restricted to in-frame clones and leaves out a portion. Counted here are around 300,000 clones, 80% to 90% occurring once; the ten biggest clones make up less than 2.5%. This receptor was taken from a woman between 18 and 29 years old in good health and CMV-seronegative. J is TRBJ2-2 and V is TRBV4-2, with 9 bases that match TRBD1. The sequenced sample consisted of PBMCs. CDR3 coding DNA: TGTGCCAGCAGCCAAGATCCGCCGGACAGGGGTTTCGGGGAGCTGTTTTTT. The encoded protein is CASSQDPPDRGFGELFF.